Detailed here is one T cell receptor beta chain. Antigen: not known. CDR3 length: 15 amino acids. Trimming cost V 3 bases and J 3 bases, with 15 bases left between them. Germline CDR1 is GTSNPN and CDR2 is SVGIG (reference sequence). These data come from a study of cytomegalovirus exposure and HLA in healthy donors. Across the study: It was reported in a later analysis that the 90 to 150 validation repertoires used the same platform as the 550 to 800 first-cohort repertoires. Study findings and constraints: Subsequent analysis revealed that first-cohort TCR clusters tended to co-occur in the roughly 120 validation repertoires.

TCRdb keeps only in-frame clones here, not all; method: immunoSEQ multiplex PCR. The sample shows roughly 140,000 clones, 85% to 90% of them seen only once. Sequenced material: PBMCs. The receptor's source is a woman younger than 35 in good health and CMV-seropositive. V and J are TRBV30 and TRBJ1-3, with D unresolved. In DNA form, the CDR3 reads TGTGCCTGGAGGACTCGGGGTCTCGGTGGAAACACCATATATTTT. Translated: CAWRTRGLGGNTIYF. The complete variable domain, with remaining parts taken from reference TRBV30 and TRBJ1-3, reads SQTIHQWPATLVQPVGSPLSLECTVEGTSNPNLYWYRQAAGRGLQLLFYSVGIGQISSEVPQNLSASRPQDRQFILSSKKLLLSDSGFYLCAWRTRGLGGNTIYFGEGSWLTVV.